This T cell receptor beta chain was sequenced in a study of blood T cell repertoires in COVID-19. For the study at large: Acute and convalescent COVID-19 specimens originated in the United States, Italy and Spain. From T cells, B-cell-depleted T cells, or PBMCs came the material, which was cDNA or gDNA.

Per the original data handling: The assay estimated nucleated cells by amplifying reference gene primers. Sequencing was performed with immunoSEQ multiplex PCR; in TCRdb, only in-frame clones are kept and a portion is missing. V, J and clone size were drawn from that table, and D and trimming were deduced from the DNA. This table holds roughly 200,000 clones, 70% to 90% found once. This CDR3 is built from 14 residues. Trimming stripped 6 bases from V and 2 bases from J, with 12 bases between. Looked up from germline, CDR1 is SNHLY and CDR2 is FYNNEI. The origin of this receptor is a human donor with active or convalescent COVID-19. The donor label of this sample is uncertain. The rearrangement joins TRBV2 to TRBJ2-3; D is possibly TRBD2 (5 bases). Sequencing was performed on peripheral blood. The CDR3: CASRRAANTDTQYF. CDR3 coding DNA: TGTGCCAGCAGGAGGGCCGCCAACACAGATACGCAGTATTTT.